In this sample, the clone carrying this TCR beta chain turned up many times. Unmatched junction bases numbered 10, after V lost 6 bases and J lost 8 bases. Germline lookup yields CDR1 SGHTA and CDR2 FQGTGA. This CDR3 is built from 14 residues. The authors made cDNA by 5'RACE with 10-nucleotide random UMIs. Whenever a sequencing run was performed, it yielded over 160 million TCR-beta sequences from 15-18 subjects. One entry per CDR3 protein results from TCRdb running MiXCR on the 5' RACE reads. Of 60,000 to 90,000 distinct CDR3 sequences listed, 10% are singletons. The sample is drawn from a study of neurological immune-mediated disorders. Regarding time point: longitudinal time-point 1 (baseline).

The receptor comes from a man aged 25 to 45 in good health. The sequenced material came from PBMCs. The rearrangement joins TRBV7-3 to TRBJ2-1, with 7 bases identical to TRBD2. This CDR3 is CASSLGGPSYEQFF. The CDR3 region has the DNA TGTGCCAGCAGTTTGGGAGGGCCGAGTTATGAGCAGTTCTTC.